Listed here is a single T cell receptor (beta chain). The sample originates from a study of shared clonotypes between healthy human individuals. Cells designated naive CD8 were CD45RO-negative and were positively selected for CCR7, with terminally differentiated effector memory CD45RA+ cells excluded. Generated by immunoSEQ multiplex PCR, the TCRdb table keeps only in-frame clones and is missing some. The sample shows fewer than 700,000 clones, approximately 95% of them seen only once. V gave up 3 bases and J gave up 4 bases; unmatched junction bases: 9. Germline V gives CDR1 KGHSH, CDR2 LQKENI. CDR3 length equals 17 residues.

This TCR was sampled from a woman aged 30 to 39 in good health. Material for sequencing was naive CD8+ T cells sorted from blood. V usage is TRBV18 and J usage is TRBJ1-5; 10 bases fit TRBD1. CDR3 in DNA: TGTGCCAGCTCACCTTGGGGAGGGACAGGGGTGAATCAGCCCCAGCATTTT. Translation gives CASSPWGGTGVNQPQHF.